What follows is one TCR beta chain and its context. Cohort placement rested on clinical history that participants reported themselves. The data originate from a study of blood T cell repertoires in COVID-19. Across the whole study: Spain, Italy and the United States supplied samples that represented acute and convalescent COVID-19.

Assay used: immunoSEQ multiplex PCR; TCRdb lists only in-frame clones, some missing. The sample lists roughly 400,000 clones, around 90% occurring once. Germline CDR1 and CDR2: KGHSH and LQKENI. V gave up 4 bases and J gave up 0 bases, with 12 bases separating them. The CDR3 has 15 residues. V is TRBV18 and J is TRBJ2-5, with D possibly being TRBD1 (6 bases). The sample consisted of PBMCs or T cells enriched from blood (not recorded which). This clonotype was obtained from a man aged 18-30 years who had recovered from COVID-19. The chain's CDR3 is CASSLPGTNQETQYF. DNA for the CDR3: TGTGCCAGCTCACTGCCCGGGACAAACCAAGAGACCCAGTACTTC.